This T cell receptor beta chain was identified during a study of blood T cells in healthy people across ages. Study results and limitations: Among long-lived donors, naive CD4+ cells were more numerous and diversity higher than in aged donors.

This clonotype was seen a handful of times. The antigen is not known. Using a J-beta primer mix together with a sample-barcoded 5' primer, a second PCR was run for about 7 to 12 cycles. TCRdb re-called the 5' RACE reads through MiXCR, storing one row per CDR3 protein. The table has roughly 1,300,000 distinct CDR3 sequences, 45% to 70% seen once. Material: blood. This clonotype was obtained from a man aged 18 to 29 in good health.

Written as DNA, the CDR3 is TGCGCCAGCAGCCAAGATCCGACAGGTATTGGCGCTGAAGCTTTCTTT. Protein sequence: CASSQDPTGIGAEAFF. The chain has TRBV4-1 and TRBJ1-1; TRBD1 might be the D (6 bases). In germline, CDR1 is MGHRA, CDR2 YSYEKL. V was shortened by 0 bases and J by 6 bases, with 17 bases between the two germline ends. The CDR3 runs 16 residues.